This T cell receptor beta chain was captured by sequencing in a study of CD8 T cells in ankylosing spondylitis. Overall study findings and caveats: As reported, disease-linked clones showed significant enrichment in matched ankylosing spondylitis synovial fluid. Ankylosing spondylitis blood appeared to carry a characteristic TCR beta motif of several highly homologous variants.

5'-RACE, quantitative and with molecular barcodes, yielded the TCR beta libraries. Via MiXCR, TCRdb re-called the 5' RACE reads, giving one row per CDR3 protein. This sample carries around 890,000 distinct CDR3 sequences, 10% to 15% of them seen once, and the ten largest clones take just over 0.5%. The V and J ends lost 6 bases and 5 bases respectively, with 13 bases between them. The germline V gene encodes CDR1 WSHSY and CDR2 SAAADI. The CDR3 consists of 14 residues. As to this clonotype: The antigen is undetermined.

This sequence was found in a male donor with ankylosing spondylitis. This rearrangement joins TRBV10-2 to TRBJ2-2; D might be TRBD2 (5 bases). Sequenced sample: blood, either unsorted or a sorted T cell fraction (not recorded which). CDR3 sequence: CASRVKRDTGELFF. For the CDR3, the DNA is TGCGCCAGCAGGGTCAAGAGGGATACCGGGGAGCTGTTTTTT.